This T cell receptor (beta chain) came from a study of T cell responses to AZD1222 COVID-19 vaccine. Study-level findings and limits: Females made up more of the donors, who were largely white British, and clonal diversity may have come out too low.

The CDR3 runs to 15 residues. CDR1 and CDR2 from the germline V gene are SGHDT and YYEEEE. Losses at the gene ends were 0 bases for V and 3 bases for J; bases not matched to a gene: 5. Data came from immunoSEQ multiplex PCR; TCRdb stores just in-frame clones and leaves some out. The data show approximately 60,000 clones, 65% to 80% seen once. Remarks on this clone: What it binds is not known.

The TCR originated in an adult in good health. The V call is TRBV5-6, the J call TRBJ1-2; 7 nucleotides align to TRBD1. The sequences come from peripheral blood, collected on day 0 of AZD1222 vaccination. CDR3 loop: CASSLEGGADYGYTF. DNA for the CDR3: TGTGCCAGCAGCTTGGAAGGGGGCGCCGACTATGGCTACACCTTC.